This T cell receptor beta chain was captured by sequencing in a study of chemoradiotherapy in HPV16-positive cancers (dated by TCRdb to between 2020 and 2023). Looking at the study overall: Functional T-cell assays on cells from a couple of HPV16-positive patients defined candidate HPV-specific T-cell clones and common TCR motifs. Whether T-cell immunity against the HPV oncoproteins E6 and E7 changes during chemoradiotherapy and whether survival is affected by this immunity were examined in the study. TCR repertoires from some 89 patients with HPV-related cancers were then used to track the candidate HPV-specific TCRs and motifs.

Libraries came from the immunoSEQ multiplex PCR assay. Entries here come from immuneACCESS through TCRdb and include only in-frame sequences with V and J called. Some clones fail to appear in such tables; in the studies checked, an unresolved V gene covers under half of the shortfall, and the cause of the remainder is unknown. The table for this sample lists 3,000 to 4,000 clones; 70% to 80% of them were counted only once. Approximately 15% of the sample is taken by the ten largest. Comments on this clone: No cognate antigen has been identified for it. No much larger clone is present one base from it, and per-base qualities are unavailable.

Repertoires were sampled multiple times during chemoradiotherapy, which allowed clonal expansion in the tumor microenvironment to be followed. The CDR3 sequence holds 15 residues, the cysteine and phenylalanine included. Just CDR3 DNA is preserved here, 45 bases in frame from base 1. Relative to germline, V is 2 bases shorter and J is 2 bases shorter, with 12 bases between their ends. Per the germline V gene (reference sequence), MNHNY is the CDR1 and SVGAGI is the CDR2. Overall study results and their limits: Only two HPV16-positive patients were used to derive the functional definition of HPV-specific T cells, and the survival association was reported for HPV16-positive patients. Expansion of candidate HPV-specific clones and E7-related TCR motifs was observed in the tumor microenvironment during treatment, whereas no such expansion was observed for non-HPV-specific T cells. In HPV16-positive patients, expansion of HPV-responsive T cells during chemoradiotherapy was found to be associated with improved recurrence-free survival.

This material was obtained from a patient who underwent chemoradiotherapy. This sequence originates from a human donor with HPV-associated anogenital cancer. The sequence links TRBV6-6 to TRBJ1-1; no D gene is confidently identified. The CDR3 corresponds to CASSYLGGTNTEAFF. The nucleotides read TGTGCCAGCAGTTACCTAGGAGGAACAAACACTGAAGCTTTCTTT.